This T cell receptor (beta chain) was documented in a study of blood T cell repertoires in COVID-19. Sequencing was performed with immunoSEQ multiplex PCR; in TCRdb, only in-frame clones are kept and a portion is missing. Here the sample spans 250,000 or so clones, roughly four fifths being singletons. The CDR3 totals 19 residues. Germline V lookup: CDR1 SNHLY, CDR2 FYNNEI. V trimming: 5 bases; J trimming: 2 bases; junction bases outside the gene matches: 12. Across about two dozen US areas, participants ranged in age from roughly 18 to 95 years. Each participant's cohort was designated according to participant-reported clinical history.

This chain joins TRBV2 and TRBJ2-3, with 14 bases aligning to TRBD2. The sequencing sample was made of PBMCs or T cells enriched from blood (not recorded which). This sequence originates from a woman between 40 and 55 years old who had been exposed to COVID-19. The CDR3 DNA sequence: TGTGCCAGCAGTTTTTCCCGGACTAGCGGGGGGATTATCACAGATACGCAGTATTTT. Protein: CASSFSRTSGGIITDTQYF.